This T cell receptor (beta chain) emerged from a study of cytomegalovirus exposure and HLA in healthy donors. CDR3 size: 16 residues. On this clone itself: Its antigen is unknown.

Study results and caveats: Follow-up analysis seemed to connect common viral pathogens with several of the most significant clusters identified. From TCR beta sequences, most subjects' HLA-A and HLA-B alleles were reportedly predicted accurately.

This PCR relied on a set of 60 Vbeta primers and 13 Jbeta primers. Here immunoSEQ multiplex PCR was the method, and the copy in TCRdb shows in-frame clones only, minus some. Among about 110,000 clones listed, 71% were seen once. The material sequenced was PBMCs. The genes are TRBV21-1 and TRBJ1-1; the table's D gene call, TRBD1, was not cross checked with the DNA. TRBV21-1 is marked as a pseudogene. The TCR sequence derives from a female donor in good health and CMV-seronegative. CDR3 bases: TGTGCCAGCAGGGGGGCAACAGGGGGATCGAACACTGAAGCTTTCTTT. This sequence encodes CASRGATGGSNTEAFF.